Given below is one TCR beta chain in context. The data are from a study of blood T cell repertoires in COVID-19. This table comes from immunoSEQ multiplex PCR, and its TCRdb copy is limited to in-frame clones, with some not included. The table shows 250,000 to 350,000 clones, with around 89% occurring only once. With V trimmed by 1 base and J by 7 bases, 5 bases remained unmatched. The germline gives CDR1 MNHEY, CDR2 SMNVEV (reference sequence). The CDR3 is made up of 14 amino acids. V and J are TRBV27 and TRBJ2-7, with 9 bases identical to TRBD2. The clonotype comes from a woman younger than 30 with acute COVID-19. The sample was PBMCs or T cells enriched from blood (not recorded which). In DNA form, the CDR3 reads TGTGCCAGCAGTTTATTAGCGGGAGTGGGGGAGCAGTACTTC. Its protein product is CASSLLAGVGEQYF.